This section outlines one T cell receptor (beta chain) sequence together with its context. The CDR3 has 19 residues. Trimming at V came to 1 base and at J to 3 bases, leaving 8 bases not matched to a gene. In germline, CDR1 is SGHKS, CDR2 YYEKEE (reference sequence). The data were obtained in a study of T cell changes during pregnancy in multiple sclerosis. Repertoires were generated with immunoSEQ multiplex PCR, while TCRdb's copy carries only in-frame clones and drops some. This sample has around 110,000 clones, with around 93% found just once. The clonotype originates from a female donor with multiple sclerosis, enrolled in a pregnancy study. The chain employs TRBV5-5 and TRBJ2-6; 12 bases align to TRBD1. Sequencing used peripheral blood, obtained after pregnancy. CDR3: CASSLNSGQGAGGANVLTF. CDR3 sequence (DNA): TGTGCCAGCAGCTTGAATTCGGGACAGGGGGCGGGTGGGGCCAACGTCCTGACTTTC.